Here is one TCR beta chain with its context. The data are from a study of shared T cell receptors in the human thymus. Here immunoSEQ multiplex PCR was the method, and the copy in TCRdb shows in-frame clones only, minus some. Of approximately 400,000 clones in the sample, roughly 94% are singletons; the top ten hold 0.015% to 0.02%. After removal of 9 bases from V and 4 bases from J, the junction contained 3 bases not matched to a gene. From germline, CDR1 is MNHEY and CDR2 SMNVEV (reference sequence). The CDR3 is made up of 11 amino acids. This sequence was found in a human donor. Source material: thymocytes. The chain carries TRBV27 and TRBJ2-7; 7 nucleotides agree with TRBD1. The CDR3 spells CARRQGYEQYF. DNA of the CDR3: TGTGCCAGACGACAGGGTTACGAGCAGTACTTC.